These T cell receptor beta chains were read from a single sample in a study of CD4 T cells in relation to SARS-CoV-2 and coronaviruses. Method: immunoSEQ multiplex PCR; TCRdb's copy keeps in-frame clones and lacks some. The table includes tens of thousands of clones, more than 80% detected once. Sequenced input: naive CD4+ T cells from PBMCs. These receptors all come from a human donor in good health. CDR3s include the opening cysteine and the closing phenylalanine or tryptophan. A D gene is named only where the DNA matches it firmly. The size of a clone is reported for some rows only, either as once, few or many, or as a class for expanded clones.

J	D	V	length	size	CDR3	DNA
TRBJ1-1	TRBD1	TRBV5-1	13	-	CASAGGGPTEAFF	TGCGCCAGCGCCGGAGGGGGCCCCACTGAAGCTTTCTTT
TRBJ1-1	-	TRBV5-1	13	-	CASSFLTNTEAFF	TGCGCCAGCAGCTTTCTGACGAACACTGAAGCTTTCTTT
TRBJ2-1	-	TRBV27	13	-	CASTSLTRNEQFF	TGTGCCAGCACCTCCCTCACCCGCAATGAGCAGTTCTTC
TRBJ2-3	-	TRBV27	14	-	CASASGPRADTQYF	TGTGCCAGTGCCTCCGGACCCAGGGCAGATACGCAGTATTTT
TRBJ1-2	-	TRBV6-1	15	-	CASSEMVRSGPGYTF	TGTGCCAGCAGTGAAATGGTCCGGTCGGGGCCGGGCTACACCTTC
TRBJ1-6	TRBD1	TRBV4-1	18	once	CASSQARGTGGPHSPLHF	TGCGCCAGCAGCCAAGCCCGGGGCACAGGGGGTCCACATTCACCCCTCCACTTT
TRBJ2-7	-	TRBV20-1	11	-	CSTEQGYEQYF	TGCAGTACCGAACAGGGCTACGAGCAGTACTTC
TRBJ1-1	TRBD1	TRBV18	16	-	CASSPGTGAPGTEAFF	TGTGCCAGCTCACCCGGGACAGGGGCCCCGGGGACTGAAGCTTTCTTT
TRBJ1-6	TRBD1	TRBV5-1	14	-	CASSPGQGNSPLHF	TGCGCCAGCAGCCCCGGACAGGGGAATTCACCCCTCCACTTT
TRBJ1-4	TRBD1	TRBV18	15	-	CASSPGTGEDEKLFF	TGTGCCAGCTCACCTGGGACAGGAGAAGATGAAAAACTGTTTTTT
TRBJ1-2	-	TRBV2	13	-	CASSAGVNYGYTF	TGTGCCAGCAGTGCTGGGGTTAACTATGGCTACACCTTC
TRBJ1-5	-	TRBV25-1	14	few	CASSDNRGEQPQHF	TGTGCCAGCAGTGACAACAGAGGAGAGCAGCCCCAGCATTTT
TRBJ1-5	-	TRBV5-8	15	-	CASSPALLFNQPQHF	TGTGCCAGCAGCCCTGCGTTACTTTTCAATCAGCCCCAGCATTTT
TRBJ1-5	-	TRBV4-1	13	-	CASSLTEGQPQHF	TGCGCCAGCAGCCTGACAGAAGGACAGCCCCAGCATTTT
TRBJ2-5	TRBD2	TRBV20-1	15	-	CSASGGLAGEETQYF	TGCAGTGCTAGTGGGGGACTAGCTGGCGAAGAGACCCAGTACTTC
TRBJ1-1	-	TRBV6-1	13	-	CASSTEMNTEAFF	TGTGCCAGCAGCACAGAGATGAACACTGAAGCTTTCTTT
TRBJ2-3	-	TRBV19	15	-	CASSPDSITDYTQYF	TGTGCCAGTAGCCCGGACAGTATCACAGACTATACGCAGTATTTT
TRBJ2-7	TRBD2	TRBV9	15	-	CASSVDPSGIYEQYF	TGTGCCAGCAGCGTAGATCCTAGCGGGATCTACGAGCAGTACTTC
TRBJ1-2	TRBD1	TRBV5-8	16	-	CASSPRTGGRYYGYTF	TGTGCCAGCAGCCCGCGGACAGGGGGCAGATACTATGGCTACACCTTC
TRBJ1-3	-	TRBV5-6	11	few	CASSLDRAQTF	TGTGCCAGCAGCTTGGACAGGGCCCAAACATTT
TRBJ2-3	-	TRBV19	13	-	CASRPNGEDTQYF	TGTGCCAGTAGACCCAATGGGGAAGATACGCAGTATTTT
TRBJ2-3	-	TRBV2	14	-	CASSEDRAADTQYF	TGTGCCAGCAGTGAAGACAGGGCGGCCGATACGCAGTATTTT
TRBJ2-3	TRBD2	TRBV28	14	once	CASVRGGPTDTQYF	TGTGCCAGCGTTCGGGGGGGGCCCACAGATACGCAGTATTTT
TRBJ2-5	-	TRBV5-4	14	-	CASSLPSGAETQYF	TGTGCCAGCAGCTTGCCCTCCGGGGCGGAGACCCAGTACTTC
TRBJ1-4	-	TRBV2	12	-	CASSDLNEKLFF	TGTGCCAGCAGTGACCTTAATGAAAAACTGTTTTTT
TRBJ1-1	TRBD1	TRBV19	13	-	CASSRGPGTEAFF	TGTGCCAGTAGCAGGGGGCCTGGCACTGAAGCTTTCTTT
TRBJ1-5	-	TRBV21-1	22	-	CASSKGFLVWGDLWHRNQPQHF	TGTGCCAGCAGCAAAGGTTTTTTGGTTTGGGGGGACCTCTGGCATAGGAATCAGCCCCAGCATTTT
TRBJ2-5	TRBD1	TRBV18	14	-	CASSPRDRQETQYF	TGTGCCAGCTCACCACGGGACAGACAAGAGACCCAGTACTTC
TRBJ1-5	TRBD1	TRBV29-1	13	few	CSVVDRGNQPQHF	TGCAGCGTAGTGGACAGGGGAAATCAGCCCCAGCATTTT
TRBJ2-1	-	TRBV7-3	14	-	CASSLNDGYNEQFF	TGTGCCAGCAGCTTAAATGACGGCTACAATGAGCAGTTCTTC
TRBJ2-5	TRBD2	TRBV5-8	16	once	CASSPGLAGVQETQYF	TGTGCCAGCAGCCCGGGACTAGCGGGGGTCCAAGAGACCCAGTACTTC
TRBJ1-5	-	TRBV27	15	-	CASSPRRQTNQPQHF	TGTGCCAGCAGTCCTAGACGACAGACCAATCAGCCCCAGCATTTT